The present T cell receptor beta chain was sequenced within a study of OX40 agonist ivuxolimab in advanced cancers. Overall study context: At doses from 0.01 to 10 mg/kg, patients were given intravenous ivuxolimab every 2 weeks. Three patients, one with hepatocellular carcinoma and two with cutaneous melanoma, achieved partial responses. Findings of the study overall: Both blood CD4+ and CD8+ T cells showed clonal growth by week 6 at 0.1 to 3.0 mg/kg.

As for this clone: Its antigen remains unidentified.

Produced via immunoSEQ multiplex PCR; TCRdb's table is partial and in-frame only. This sample carries roughly 90,000 clones, approximately 91% of them seen once, and the ten largest clones take roughly 0.75%. CDR3 length: 17 amino acids. V dropped 0 bases and J dropped 1; count of bases not matched to a gene: 10. CDR1 is SGHRS and CDR2 is YFSETQ in the germline V gene. This rearrangement joins TRBV5-1 to TRBJ2-7; 7 nucleotides align to TRBD2. Sequencing used CD4+ or CD8+ T cells sorted from blood, obtained in a trial of the OX40 agonist ivuxolimab. The sequence derives from an adult with an advanced solid tumor such as melanoma, head and neck, liver or kidney cancer. CDR3 bases: TGCGCCAGCAGCTTGGCCGGTAACGGGGGAGGGTCCTACGAGCAGTACTTC. This sequence encodes CASSLAGNGGGSYEQYF.